Listed here are 31 T cell receptor beta chains from one sample, sequenced in a study of blood T cells in healthy people across ages. A J-beta primer mix and a sample-barcoded 5' primer were used in a second PCR of about 6 to 12 cycles. TCRdb independently ran MiXCR on the 5' RACE reads; one entry per CDR3 protein. This table has 600,000 to 850,000 distinct CDR3 sequences, around 40% appearing once. The sample was blood. The source of these receptors is a woman between 55 and 75 years old in good health.

This clonotype was seen ten or more times. This chain connects TRBV6-6 to TRBJ2-1; 12 bases are a match to TRBD2. There are 15 residues in the CDR3. The germline CDR1 and CDR2 sequences are MNHNY and SVGAGI (reference sequence). V was pared by 6 bases and J by 7 bases, with 7 bases of the junction left unmatched. The CDR3 DNA reads TGTGCCAGCAGGGCTAGCGGGGGGGCAGAAAATGAGCAGTTCTTC. The encoded protein is CASRASGGAENEQFF.

The table lists this clonotype with many counts. V gene TRBV20-1 combines with J gene TRBJ1-1; the D is unclear. The CDR3 sequence is 13 residues long. Germline CDR1 and CDR2: DFQATT and SNEGSKA (reference sequence). V was pared by 5 bases and J by 2 bases, with 12 bases between. The CDR3 reads CSALTPSNTEAFF. In nucleotides, the CDR3 is TGCAGTGCTTTGACACCCTCCAACACTGAAGCTTTCTTT.

The chain couples TRBV27 to TRBJ2-1; a weak D match, TRBD1 (6 bases). The CDR3 consists of 13 residues. V lost 5 bases, J lost 4 bases, and 9 bases lay in between. Germline V gene data show CDR1 as MNHEY and CDR2 as SMNVEV (reference sequence). Here the CDR3 reads CASSTQGYNEQFF. The CDR3 bases are TGTGCCAGCAGTACCCAGGGGTACAATGAGCAGTTCTTC.

Regarding this clonotype: A clone one base away is much larger, so this may be a read error. The chain carries TRBV29-1 and TRBJ1-1; D ambiguous. Germline values: CDR1 SQVTM, CDR2 ANQGSEA. The CDR3 runs to 14 residues. The V gene lost 7 bases and the J gene lost 4 bases, with 19 bases spanning the gap. Here the CDR3 reads CSALTLEKGTEAFF. The CDR3 nucleotides read TGCAGCGCCCTGACGTTGGAGAAAGGCACTGAAGCTTTCTTT.

J is TRBJ1-1 and V is TRBV20-1; D call uncertain. The CDR3 contains 13 residues. CDR1 and CDR2 from the germline V gene are DFQATT and SNEGSKA (reference sequence). V lost 5 bases and J 1 base, leaving 11 bases between the germline ends. The CDR3 reads CSASRLGNTEAFF. The CDR3 nucleotides read TGCAGTGCTTCCAGGCTGGGGAACACTGAAGCTTTCTTT.

The gene calls are TRBV29-1 and TRBJ2-1; the D gene is possibly TRBD2 (6 bases). V gave up 6 bases and J gave up 6 bases, with 18 bases separating them. CDR1 and CDR2 (germline): SQVTM, ANQGSEA. The CDR3 is made up of 14 amino acids. The CDR3 sequence: CSVLGLGGSNEQFF. The CDR3 coding sequence is TGCAGCGTCCTGGGTCTGGGAGGCTCCAATGAGCAGTTCTTC.

The chain joins TRBV20-1 to TRBJ1-4; possible D gene TRBD1, 5 bases. Germline CDR1 reads DFQATT; CDR2 reads SNEGSKA (reference sequence). This CDR3 is built from 16 residues. V was trimmed by 0 bases and J by 4 bases, leaving 15 bases between them. CDR3 sequence: CSAREGQQSFNEKLFF. CDR3 in DNA: TGCAGTGCTAGAGAGGGGCAACAGTCATTTAATGAAAAACTGTTTTTT.

There are a few counts of this clonotype. The gene calls are TRBV11-3 and TRBJ2-3; D call uncertain. The CDR3 totals 15 residues. CDR1 and CDR2 from the germline V gene are SGHNT and YENEEA. V was trimmed by 6 bases and J by 4 bases, leaving 17 bases between them. The CDR3 is CASSPDHFISDTQYF. The CDR3 DNA follows: TGTGCCAGCAGTCCAGACCATTTTATATCAGATACGCAGTATTTT.

The J gene is TRBJ2-7, the V gene TRBV10-3; D is possibly TRBD2 (5 bases). In germline, CDR1 is ENHRY, CDR2 SYGVKD. Trimming left V 4 bases short and J 6 bases short, with 16 bases between. The CDR3 contains 14 residues. CDR3 residues: CAISAGREGLEQYF. CDR3 nucleotide sequence: TGTGCCATCAGTGCGGGGAGAGAGGGCCTCGAGCAGTACTTC.

This clonotype was observed at least ten times. This rearrangement joins TRBV7-2 to TRBJ2-3, with 9 bases identical to TRBD1. With 6 bases clipped from V and 2 bases from J, the junction kept 6 bases outside the gene matches. Germline CDR1 SGHTA, CDR2 FQGNSA. The length of the CDR3 is 15 residues. The CDR3 DNA sequence: TGTGCCAGCAGACGGGACAGGGATAACACAGATACGCAGTATTTT. Translating gives CASRRDRDNTDTQYF.

The chain joins TRBV3-1 to TRBJ2-5; D is ambiguous. Matching the DNA end better, TRBJ2-4 makes the J call doubtful. The CDR3 is 12 residues long. Per germline, CDR1 LGHDT and CDR2 YNNKEL (reference sequence). The CDR3 sequence: CASSQEVNIQYF. The CDR3 DNA sequence: TGTGCCAGCAGCCAAGAGGTAAACATTCAGTACTTC.

The chain employs TRBV10-3 and TRBJ2-3, with D hard to call. Germline CDR1 ENHRY, CDR2 SYGVKD. CDR3 size: 18 residues. Trimming shortened V by 0 bases and J by 0 bases, and 16 bases separated the two germline ends. Written as DNA, the CDR3 is TGTGCCATCAGTGAGTCGAAACTACGGGCGACTAGCACAGATACGCAGTATTTT. It translates to CAISESKLRATSTDTQYF.

The gene calls are TRBV11-1 and TRBJ2-7, with 7 bases lining up with TRBD1. CDR3 size: 15 residues. The trim removed 5 bases at V and 2 bases at J, leaving 9 bases unmatched. Germline V gene lookup returns CDR1 SGHAT and CDR2 FQDESV (reference sequence). The DNA for the CDR3 is TGTGCCAGCAGCGACGCCGTGACAGGGCCCTACGAGCAGTACTTC. Its protein is CASSDAVTGPYEQYF. Based on the CDR3 plus reference TRBV11-1 and TRBJ2-7, the full variable domain is EAEVAQSPRYKITEKSQAVAFWCDPISGHATLYWYRQILGQGPELLVQFQDESVVDDSQLPKDRFSAERLKGVDSTLKIQPAELGDSAMYLCASSDAVTGPYEQYFGPGTRLTVT.

This clonotype was seen only a few times. This chain connects TRBV28 to TRBJ2-7, with 8 bases identical to TRBD1. The CDR3 is 14 amino acids. The V gene end was trimmed by 6 bases and the J gene end by 3 bases; junction bases not matched to a gene: 7. CDR1 is MDHEN, CDR2 SYDVKM, per germline. CDR3 nucleotide sequence: TGTGCCAGCAGGGCAGGGGGCTCGAACTACGAGCAGTACTTC. Protein sequence: CASRAGGSNYEQYF.

The V gene is TRBV5-5, the J gene TRBJ1-1; the D is unclear. The CDR3 consists of 14 residues. The V gene lost 4 bases and the J gene lost 4 bases, with 14 bases spanning the gap. The germline V gene has CDR1 SGHKS and CDR2 YYEKEE (reference sequence). As DNA, the CDR3 is TGTGCCAGCAGCCCCCTTACGTCCGTCACTGAAGCTTTCTTT. It is translated as CASSPLTSVTEAFF.

A few counts support this clonotype. The chain is built from TRBV2 and TRBJ2-1; the D is unclear. Between the trimmed V and J ends, which lost 5 bases and 3 bases, there was a span of 8 bases. The V gene's germline CDR1 is SNHLY and CDR2 FYNNEI. The CDR3 extends over 13 amino acids. The CDR3 spells CASSPENYNEQFF. As DNA, the CDR3 is TGTGCCAGCAGTCCGGAGAACTACAATGAGCAGTTCTTC.

This clonotype showed up just a few times. The CDR3 nucleotides read TGCAGTGCTAGAGTCGAGGACCTGGCTCAGTTCTTC. This encodes CSARVEDLAQFF. The V and J genes are TRBV20-1 and TRBJ2-1; D is ambiguous. The germline V gene encodes CDR1 DFQATT and CDR2 SNEGSKA (reference sequence). This CDR3 has 12 amino acids. The V and J ends lost 1 base and 13 bases respectively, with 14 bases between them.

The sample holds a few counts of this clonotype. The CDR3: CASSLGAGILNYGYTF. The CDR3 DNA reads TGTGCCAGCAGTTTAGGGGCGGGGATACTTAACTATGGCTACACCTTC. The chain is built from TRBV12-3 or TRBV12-4 and TRBJ1-2; D uncertain. The CDR3 sequence is 16 residues long. Trimming removed 1 base at V and 1 base at J, with 13 bases between.

V usage is TRBV19 and J usage is TRBJ2-5, with 7 bases that match TRBD1. CDR3 length: 15 amino acids. V lost 4 bases to trimming and J lost 11 bases; unmatched junction nucleotides: 16. CDR1 is LNHDA and CDR2 is SQIVND in the germline V gene (reference sequence). The CDR3 sequence is CASSTPRQGRNEQYF. The CDR3 coding sequence is TGTGCCAGTAGTACCCCGCGACAGGGACGCAATGAGCAGTACTTC.

The chain is built from TRBV6-5 and TRBJ2-7, with a tentative D call TRBD1 (5 bases). The germline V and J ends were trimmed by 6 bases and 3 bases, with 15 bases remaining between them. This CDR3 has 14 amino acids. Germline V gene sequence: CDR1 MNHEY, CDR2 SVGAGI. CDR3 in DNA: TGTGCCAGCAGCTCAATTTCGGACATCTACGAGCAGTACTTC. This sequence encodes CASSSISDIYEQYF.

The CDR3 DNA is TGTGCCAGCAGAGAACATTCTAATGAAAAACTGTTTTTT. Encoded protein: CASREHSNEKLFF. The V gene is TRBV28, the J gene TRBJ1-4, with no clear D. Germline-derived CDR1 and CDR2 are MDHEN and SYDVKM. This CDR3 has 13 amino acids. The V and J ends lost 6 bases and 3 bases respectively, with 8 bases between them.

There are a few counts of this clonotype. CDR3 sequence: CSARGSGGTNTQYF. In nucleotides, the CDR3 is TGCAGTGCTAGAGGGAGCGGGGGTACAAATACGCAGTATTTT. The rearrangement joins TRBV20-1 to TRBJ2-3; 8 nucleotides align to TRBD2. From germline, CDR1 is DFQATT and CDR2 SNEGSKA (reference sequence). J gave up 7 bases and V 1 base, and 7 bases lay outside the gene matches. The CDR3 has 14 amino acids.

This clonotype was seen more than once but under ten times. This rearrangement joins TRBV4-2 to TRBJ2-1; 16 bases map to TRBD2. CDR1 is LGHNA, CDR2 YNFKEQ, per germline. The CDR3 covers 19 residues. Germline trimming cut 4 bases from V and 9 bases from J; bases unmatched to any gene: 15. CDR3 loop: CASSREDFGTSGRALEQFF. In DNA, the CDR3 is TGTGCCAGCAGCCGAGAGGATTTCGGGACTAGCGGGAGGGCACTTGAGCAGTTCTTC.

As DNA, the CDR3 is TGTGCCAGCAGCTTGGATCCCCGGTGGCGGAGTGGCCCCCCCAATTCACCCCTCCACTTT. Its translation is CASSLDPRWRSGPPNSPLHF. The chain joins TRBV5-6 to TRBJ1-6; D ambiguous. CDR1 SGHDT and CDR2 YYEEEE come from the germline V gene. CDR3 length equals 20 residues. The V end lost 0 bases, the J end lost 7 bases, and 26 bases lay between the germline ends.

The chain employs TRBV27 and TRBJ2-7; the match to TRBD2 covers 12 bases. The junction had 4 bases not matched to a gene; V was cut back by 4 bases and J by 6 bases. CDR1 is MNHEY and CDR2 is SMNVEV in the germline V gene (reference sequence). The CDR3 has 14 amino acids. DNA of the CDR3: TGTGCCAGCAGTTCTAGCGGGAGGGTCCCCGAGCAGTACTTC. Translated, it gives CASSSSGRVPEQYF.

V gene TRBV10-3 combines with J gene TRBJ2-5; the D gene is possibly TRBD1 (5 bases). The CDR3 loop spans 13 amino acids. Germline V lookup: CDR1 ENHRY, CDR2 SYGVKD. Trimming took off 4 bases at V and 4 bases at J, with 10 bases between the two ends. This chain's CDR3 is CAISAGKLETQYF. The CDR3 DNA follows: TGTGCCATCAGTGCAGGGAAATTAGAGACCCAGTACTTC.

The V gene is TRBV29-1, the J gene TRBJ1-3; D gene uncertain. Per germline, CDR1 SQVTM and CDR2 ANQGSEA. V lost 5 bases and J lost 0, with 8 bases in between. The CDR3 spans 13 residues. The CDR3 DNA follows: TGCAGCGTTACCGCGTTCTCTGGAAACACCATATATTTT. Translated, it gives CSVTAFSGNTIYF.

This clonotype was counted between two and nine times. The J gene is TRBJ2-7, the V gene TRBV5-1, with D unclear. The J call may be in error: the DNA end matches TRBJ2-4 better. The germline CDR1 and CDR2 sequences are SGHRS and YFSETQ. The CDR3 runs 11 residues. This chain's CDR3 is CASRGRGIQYF. The CDR3 region has the DNA TGCGCCAGCCGCGGAAGAGGCATTCAGTACTTC.

The chain is built from TRBV3-1 and TRBJ2-1; D ambiguous. This CDR3 comprises 12 residues. The V end was cut by 6 bases, the J end by 10 bases, with 13 bases between. Germline-derived CDR1 and CDR2 are LGHDT and YNNKEL (reference sequence). CDR3 sequence reads: CASSPRVGEQFF. CDR3 DNA: TGTGCCAGCAGTCCTAGGGTGGGCGAGCAGTTCTTC.

This clonotype was detected many times. The chain uses TRBV6-2 or TRBV6-3 and TRBJ2-7; no clear D. This CDR3 is 12 amino acids long. V was shortened by 11 bases and J by 4 bases, with 15 bases between the two germline ends. Germline lookup yields CDR1 MNHEY and CDR2 SVGEGT. CDR3: CAARTSNYEQYF. CDR3 nucleotides: TGTGCCGCCAGGACCTCAAATTACGAGCAGTACTTC.

This clonotype was seen only a few times. The CDR3 sequence: CASSSGQPQDVLTF. The CDR3 bases are TGCGCCAGCAGCTCGGGACAGCCTCAGGACGTCCTGACTTTC. The chain uses TRBV5-1 and TRBJ2-6, with TRBD1 matching 7 bases. The CDR3 sequence is 14 residues long. CDR1 SGHRS and CDR2 YFSETQ come from the germline V gene. Losses at the gene ends were 3 bases for V and 11 bases for J; bases not matched to a gene: 8.